This T cell receptor (beta chain) is drawn from a study of cytomegalovirus exposure and HLA in healthy donors. Study-wide background: Caucasian-associated ancestry cluster membership applied to around 80% of about 370 genotyped donors.

Primers for the PCR totalled 60 Vbeta and 13 Jbeta. Method: immunoSEQ multiplex PCR; TCRdb's copy keeps in-frame clones and lacks some. The sample carries 150,000 to 200,000 clones, 76% recorded once. Study results and limitations: Based on reports, TCR beta sequences accurately predicted HLA-A and HLA-B alleles for most subjects. Researchers had no immune exposure information except CMV serostatus available.

Concerning this clone: What it recognizes is unknown.

The CDR3 is 14 residues long. The germline gives CDR1 MDHEN, CDR2 SYDVKM. Trimming cost V 3 bases and J 9 bases, with 17 bases left between them. The sequence was collected from a woman aged 25 to 45 in good health and CMV-seropositive. The sequencing sample was made of PBMCs. This chain connects TRBV28 to TRBJ2-5; D perhaps matches TRBD2 (5 bases). The CDR3 here is CASSLDRLEEAQYF. DNA of the CDR3: TGTGCCAGCAGTTTGGACCGTCTCGAGGAGGCCCAGTACTTC.